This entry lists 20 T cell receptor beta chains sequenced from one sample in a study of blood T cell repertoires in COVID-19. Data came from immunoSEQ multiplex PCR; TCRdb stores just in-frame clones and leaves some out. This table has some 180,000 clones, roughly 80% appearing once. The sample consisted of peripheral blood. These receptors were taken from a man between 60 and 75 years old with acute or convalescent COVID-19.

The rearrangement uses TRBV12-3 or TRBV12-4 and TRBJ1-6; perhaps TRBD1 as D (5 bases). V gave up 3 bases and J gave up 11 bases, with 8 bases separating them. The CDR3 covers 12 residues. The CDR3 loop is CASSFKGPPLHF. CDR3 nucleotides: TGTGCCAGCAGTTTTAAGGGGCCACCCCTCCACTTT.

CDR3 nucleotides: TGTGCCAGCGGACCTACAGGGGGCACTGAAGCTTTCTTT. Translating it yields CASGPTGGTEAFF. The chain combines TRBV24-1 with TRBJ1-1, with 8 bases aligning to TRBD1. V shed 11 bases, J shed 4 bases, and the junction held 8 bases outside the gene matches. This CDR3 contains 13 residues. The germline gives CDR1 KGHDR, CDR2 SFDVKD.

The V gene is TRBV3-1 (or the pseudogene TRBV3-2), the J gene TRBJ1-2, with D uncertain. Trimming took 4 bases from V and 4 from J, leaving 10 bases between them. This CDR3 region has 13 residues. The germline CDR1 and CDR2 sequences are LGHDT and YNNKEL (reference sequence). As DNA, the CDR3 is TGTGCCAGCAGCCCCCGGGTGTTCTATGGCTACACCTTC. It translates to CASSPRVFYGYTF.

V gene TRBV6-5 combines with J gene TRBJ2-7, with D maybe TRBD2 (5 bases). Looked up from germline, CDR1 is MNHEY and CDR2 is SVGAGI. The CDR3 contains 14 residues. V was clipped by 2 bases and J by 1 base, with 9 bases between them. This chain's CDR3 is CASSYPTTSYEQYF. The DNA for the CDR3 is TGTGCCAGCAGTTACCCGACTACGTCCTACGAGCAGTACTTC.

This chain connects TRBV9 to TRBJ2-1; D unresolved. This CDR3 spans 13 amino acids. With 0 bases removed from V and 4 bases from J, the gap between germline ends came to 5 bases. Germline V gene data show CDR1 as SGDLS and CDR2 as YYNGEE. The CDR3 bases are TGTGCCAGCAGCGTAGGAGAATACAATGAGCAGTTCTTC. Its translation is CASSVGEYNEQFF.

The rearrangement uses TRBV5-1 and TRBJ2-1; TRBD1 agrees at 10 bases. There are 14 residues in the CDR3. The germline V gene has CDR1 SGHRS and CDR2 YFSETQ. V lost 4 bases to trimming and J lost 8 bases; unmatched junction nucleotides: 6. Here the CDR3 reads CASSRTGTGDEQFF. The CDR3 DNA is TGCGCCAGCAGCCGAACCGGGACAGGGGATGAGCAGTTCTTC.

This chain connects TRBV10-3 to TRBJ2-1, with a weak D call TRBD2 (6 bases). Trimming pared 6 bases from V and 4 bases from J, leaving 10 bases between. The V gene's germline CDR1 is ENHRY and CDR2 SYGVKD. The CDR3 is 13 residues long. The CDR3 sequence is CAIRSAGYNEQFF. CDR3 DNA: TGTGCCATCAGGAGTGCGGGATACAATGAGCAGTTCTTC.

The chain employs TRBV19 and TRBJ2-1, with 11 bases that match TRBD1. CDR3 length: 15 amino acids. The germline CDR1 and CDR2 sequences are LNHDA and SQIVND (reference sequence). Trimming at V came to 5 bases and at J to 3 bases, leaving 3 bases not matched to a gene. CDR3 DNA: TGTGCCAGTAGTCTAGGGACAGGGGGCTACAATGAGCAGTTCTTC. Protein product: CASSLGTGGYNEQFF.

Written as DNA, the CDR3 is TGTGCCAGCATTTCTAGCGGGATCGTCTACGAGCAGTACTTC. It yields the protein CASISSGIVYEQYF. The genes are TRBV28 and TRBJ2-7; 9 bases fit TRBD2. This CDR3 is 14 amino acids long. V was clipped by 7 bases and J by 3 bases; unmatched bases: 7. Germline V gene lookup returns CDR1 MDHEN and CDR2 SYDVKM.

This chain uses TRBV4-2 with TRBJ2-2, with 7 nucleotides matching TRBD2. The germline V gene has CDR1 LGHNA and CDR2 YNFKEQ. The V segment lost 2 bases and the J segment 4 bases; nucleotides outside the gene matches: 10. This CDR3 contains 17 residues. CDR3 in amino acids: CASSQSGVGGGTGELFF. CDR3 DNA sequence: TGTGCCAGCAGCCAATCGGGAGTTGGCGGGGGCACCGGGGAGCTGTTTTTT.

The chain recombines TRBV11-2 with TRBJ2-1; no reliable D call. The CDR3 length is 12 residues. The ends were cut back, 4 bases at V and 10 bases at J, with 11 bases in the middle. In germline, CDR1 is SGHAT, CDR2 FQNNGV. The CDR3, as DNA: TGTGCCAGCAGCTACGGTTACAGAGAGCAGTTCTTC. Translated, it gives CASSYGYREQFF.

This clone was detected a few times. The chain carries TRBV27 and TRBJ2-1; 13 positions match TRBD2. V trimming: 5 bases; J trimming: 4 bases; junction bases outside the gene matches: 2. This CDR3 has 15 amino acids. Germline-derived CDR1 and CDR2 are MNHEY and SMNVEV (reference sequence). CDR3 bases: TGTGCCAGCAGTGAGGGACTAGCGGGGTACAATGAGCAGTTCTTC. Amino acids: CASSEGLAGYNEQFF.

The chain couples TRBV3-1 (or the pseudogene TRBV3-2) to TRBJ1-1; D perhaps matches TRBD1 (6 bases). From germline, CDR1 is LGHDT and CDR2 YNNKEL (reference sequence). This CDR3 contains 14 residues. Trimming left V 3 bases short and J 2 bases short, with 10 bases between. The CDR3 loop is CASSQSDSNTEAFF. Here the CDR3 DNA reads TGTGCCAGCAGCCAGTCGGACAGCAACACTGAAGCTTTCTTT.

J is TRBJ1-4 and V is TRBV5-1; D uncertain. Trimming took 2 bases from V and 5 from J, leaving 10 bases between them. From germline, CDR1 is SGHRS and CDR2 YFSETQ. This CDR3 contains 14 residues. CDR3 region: CASSLRSENEKLFF. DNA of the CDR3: TGCGCCAGCAGCTTACGAAGCGAAAATGAAAAACTGTTTTTT.

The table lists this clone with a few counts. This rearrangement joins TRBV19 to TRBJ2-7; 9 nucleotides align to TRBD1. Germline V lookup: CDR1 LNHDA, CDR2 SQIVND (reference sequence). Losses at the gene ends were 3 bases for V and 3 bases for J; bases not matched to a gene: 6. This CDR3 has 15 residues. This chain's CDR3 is CASSIPGQGNYEQYF. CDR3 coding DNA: TGTGCCAGTAGTATCCCGGGACAGGGTAACTACGAGCAGTACTTC.

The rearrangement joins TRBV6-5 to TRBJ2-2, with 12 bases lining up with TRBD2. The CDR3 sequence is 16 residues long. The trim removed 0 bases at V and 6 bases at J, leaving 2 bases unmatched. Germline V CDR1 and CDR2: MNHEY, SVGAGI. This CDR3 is CASSYSTSGRSGELFF. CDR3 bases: TGTGCCAGCAGTTACTCGACTAGCGGGAGATCCGGGGAGCTGTTTTTT.

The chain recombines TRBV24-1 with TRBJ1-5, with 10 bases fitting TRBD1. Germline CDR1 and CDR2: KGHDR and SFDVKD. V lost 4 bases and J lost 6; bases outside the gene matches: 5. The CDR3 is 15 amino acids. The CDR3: CATSDGQGGAQPQHF. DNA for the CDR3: TGTGCCACCAGTGACGGACAGGGGGGAGCTCAGCCCCAGCATTTT.

CDR3 bases: TGCGCCAGCAGCCAGATGGCTCTGTGGGGGCAGCAAGCCGGGGAGCTGTTTTTT. It is translated as CASSQMALWGQQAGELFF. The chain joins TRBV4-1 to TRBJ2-2; tentatively, D is TRBD1 (6 bases). In germline, CDR1 is MGHRA, CDR2 YSYEKL. This CDR3 has 18 residues. Trimming took 3 bases from V and 6 from J, leaving 23 bases between them.

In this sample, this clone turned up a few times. The CDR3 nucleotides are TGTGCTTACGACAGGGGGACCTCTGGAAACACCATATATTTT. This gives the protein CAYDRGTSGNTIYF. The chain carries TRBV30 and TRBJ1-3; 9 nucleotides line up with TRBD1. The CDR3 has 14 residues. CDR1 GTSNPN and CDR2 SVGIG come from the germline V gene (reference sequence).

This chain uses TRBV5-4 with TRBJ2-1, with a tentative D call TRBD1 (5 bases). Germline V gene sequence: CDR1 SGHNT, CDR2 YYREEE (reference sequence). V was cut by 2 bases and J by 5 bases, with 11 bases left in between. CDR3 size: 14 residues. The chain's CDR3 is CASSLMAGNNEQFF. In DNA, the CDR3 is TGTGCCAGCAGCTTAATGGCAGGGAACAATGAGCAGTTCTTC.